These 29 T cell receptor beta chains were all obtained from the same sample, sequenced in a study of blood T cells in healthy people across ages. Alongside a J-beta primer mix, a sample-barcoded 5' primer served in a second PCR lasting about 7 to 12 cycles. TCRdb independently ran MiXCR on the 5' RACE reads; one entry per CDR3 protein. The repertoire has more than 550,000 distinct CDR3 sequences, about a fifth of them found once; the top ten carry 22%. The sample was blood. Source of these receptors: a man between 65 and 80 years old in good health.

This clonotype was detected only a few times. The chain joins TRBV9 to TRBJ1-1; D is undetermined. The CDR3 has 15 amino acids. Germline loops: CDR1 SGDLS, CDR2 YYNGEE. The ends were cut back, 3 bases at V and 0 bases at J, with 12 bases in the middle. This chain's CDR3 is CASSGDGGLNTEAFF. In nucleotides, the CDR3 is TGTGCCAGCAGCGGGGATGGAGGACTGAACACTGAAGCTTTCTTT.

The chain recombines TRBV5-1 with TRBJ2-3, with 8 bases aligning to TRBD1. The V segment lost 4 bases and the J segment 5 bases; nucleotides outside the gene matches: 6. CDR3 size: 14 residues. CDR1 and CDR2 from the germline V gene are SGHRS and YFSETQ. Here the CDR3 DNA reads TGCGCCAGCAGCCTCAGACAGGGGAAAGATACGCAGTATTTT. Residues: CASSLRQGKDTQYF.

There are a few counts of this clonotype. The chain recombines TRBV11-2 with TRBJ1-2; TRBD1 might be the D (6 bases). V was trimmed by 3 bases and J by 2 bases, leaving 22 bases between them. The CDR3 extends over 18 amino acids. Germline V lookup: CDR1 SGHAT, CDR2 FQNNGV. The CDR3 region has the DNA TGTGCCAGCAGCTTCCCCGGGCCTACAGGGATTGAAAACTATGGCTACACCTTC. It encodes CASSFPGPTGIENYGYTF.

The chain recombines TRBV5-1 with TRBJ2-1, with D possibly being TRBD2 (5 bases). The CDR3 is 12 residues long. V was clipped by 3 bases and J by 9 bases, with 10 bases between them. The germline V gene encodes CDR1 SGHRS and CDR2 YFSETQ. The CDR3 DNA follows: TGCGCCAGCAGCTCCGGACGGGGTGAGCAGTTCTTC. Its translation: CASSSGRGEQFF.

The chain carries TRBV2 and TRBJ1-1, with TRBD1 identical over 7 bases. V dropped 6 bases and J dropped 8; count of bases not matched to a gene: 9. This CDR3 region has 13 residues. Germline CDR1 is SNHLY and CDR2 is FYNNEI. The CDR3 nucleotides read TGTGCCAGCAGCGATGGGACAGTCCACGAAGCTTTCTTT. The encoded protein is CASSDGTVHEAFF.

This clonotype was counted between two and nine times. The genes are TRBV5-1 and TRBJ2-7; a possible D gene is TRBD2 (5 bases). Trimming took 5 bases from V and 0 from J, leaving 12 bases between them. Germline V lookup: CDR1 SGHRS, CDR2 YFSETQ. The CDR3 runs to 14 residues. The CDR3 loop is CASRGDGSSYEQYF. CDR3 DNA sequence: TGCGCCAGCAGGGGAGACGGTAGCTCCTACGAGCAGTACTTC. Together with reference TRBV5-1 and TRBJ2-7, the CDR3 gives the full variable domain: KAGVTQTPRYLIKTRGQQVTLSCSPISGHRSVSWYQQTPGQGLQFLFEYFSETQRNKGNFPGRFSGRQFSNSRSEMNVSTLELGDSALYLCASRGDGSSYEQYFGPGTRLTVT.

The chain joins TRBV12-3 or TRBV12-4 to TRBJ1-5; TRBD1 matches 8 bases. V lost 2 bases, J lost 4 bases, and 10 bases stayed unmatched. The CDR3 is 17 residues long. The CDR3 loop reads CASSLIFAGGTNQPQHF. The CDR3 nucleotides are TGTGCCAGCAGTTTAATCTTTGCAGGGGGCACAAATCAGCCCCAGCATTTT.

Ten or more counts support this clonotype. The V gene is TRBV12-3 or TRBV12-4, the J gene TRBJ2-3; no clear D. The CDR3 contains 11 residues. V was trimmed by 6 bases and J by 2 bases, leaving 3 bases between them. CDR3 sequence reads: CASSFTDTQYF. The CDR3 nucleotides read TGTGCCAGCAGCTTCACAGATACGCAGTATTTT.

This clonotype has only a few counts. The chain employs TRBV6-6 and TRBJ1-2; D call uncertain. This CDR3 is 15 amino acids long. CDR1 MNHNY and CDR2 SVGAGI come from the germline V gene (reference sequence). The germline V and J ends were trimmed by 4 bases and 5 bases, with 17 bases remaining between them. CDR3 sequence reads: CASSSIRRRDYGYTF. In nucleotides, the CDR3 is TGTGCCAGCAGTTCCATTAGGAGGAGGGATTATGGCTACACCTTC.

The chain couples TRBV5-1 to TRBJ2-2, with 14 bases matching TRBD2. Germline trimming cut 4 bases from V and 3 bases from J; bases unmatched to any gene: 8. Germline values: CDR1 SGHRS, CDR2 YFSETQ. This CDR3 region has 18 residues. CDR3 in amino acids: CASSPWTSGRRDTGELFF. For the CDR3, the DNA is TGCGCCAGCAGCCCGTGGACTAGCGGGAGGCGGGACACCGGGGAGCTGTTTTTT.

The table lists this clonotype with a few counts. The chain couples TRBV5-1 to TRBJ2-2; D is possibly TRBD2 (6 bases). Trimming pared 4 bases from V and 5 bases from J, leaving 18 bases between. The germline V gene encodes CDR1 SGHRS and CDR2 YFSETQ. The CDR3 sequence is 16 residues long. CDR3 in DNA: TGCGCCAGCAGCCCAAACACCAGGGCGGGGACCGGGGAGCTGTTTTTT. Protein sequence: CASSPNTRAGTGELFF.

V is TRBV5-1 and J is TRBJ2-5; D gene ambiguous. Deletions cut 0 bases from V and 2 bases from J, with 8 bases between. In germline, CDR1 is SGHRS, CDR2 YFSETQ. The CDR3 extends over 14 amino acids. The CDR3: CASSLGVAQETQYF. The CDR3 nucleotides are TGCGCCAGCAGCTTGGGAGTAGCACAAGAGACCCAGTACTTC.

This clonotype came up a few times. This chain uses TRBV20-1 with TRBJ2-3; D perhaps matches TRBD2 (5 bases). The CDR3 has 16 amino acids. V gave up 3 bases and J gave up 0 bases, with 16 bases separating them. CDR1 and CDR2 from the germline V gene are DFQATT and SNEGSKA (reference sequence). The CDR3 protein is CSARGAGDRSTDTQYF. The CDR3, as DNA: TGCAGTGCTAGGGGAGCTGGAGATCGGAGCACAGATACGCAGTATTTT.

This clonotype was observed once. The chain combines TRBV7-8 with TRBJ1-4; D gene ambiguous. The CDR3 contains 15 residues. Trimming took off 7 bases at V and 0 bases at J, with 12 bases between the two ends. CDR1 and CDR2 (germline): SGHVS, FQNEAQ. CDR3 bases: TGTGCCAGCACCCTGAACAGCGCAACTAATGAAAAACTGTTTTTT. Its translation is CASTLNSATNEKLFF.

The J gene is TRBJ2-7, the V gene TRBV6-6; TRBD1 agrees at 9 bases. V lost 7 bases to trimming and J lost 0 bases; unmatched junction nucleotides: 7. CDR3 length: 15 amino acids. Germline assignment: CDR1 MNHNY and CDR2 SVGAGI (reference sequence). The CDR3: CASILGQGSSYEQYV. As DNA, the CDR3 is TGTGCCAGCATTCTGGGACAGGGAAGCTCCTACGAGCAGTACGTC.

This sequence joins TRBV7-6 and TRBJ1-4, with D tentatively TRBD1 (6 bases). Germline V CDR1 and CDR2: SGHVS, FNYEAQ. The CDR3 is 14 amino acids. Trimming took off 1 base at V and 10 bases at J, with 13 bases between the two ends. This chain's CDR3 is CASSLGRAGVKLFF. In DNA, the CDR3 is TGTGCCAGCAGCTTAGGACGGGCAGGGGTAAAACTGTTTTTT.

The gene calls are TRBV5-1 and TRBJ2-5; D gene uncertain. Trimming left V 0 bases short and J 3 bases short, with 9 bases between. The CDR3 has 14 amino acids. CDR1 and CDR2 (germline): SGHRS, YFSETQ. CDR3: CASSLGHSKETQYF. The CDR3 DNA reads as TGCGCCAGCAGCTTGGGGCACTCTAAAGAGACCCAGTACTTC.

This clonotype was counted between two and nine times. This chain connects TRBV12-3 or TRBV12-4 to TRBJ1-1, with 9 bases fitting TRBD1. V was clipped by 8 bases and J by 4 bases; unmatched bases: 8. The CDR3 runs 14 residues. The CDR3 DNA reads TGTGCCAGCCGCCCCCGGGACAGGGTCACTGAAGCTTTCTTT. Protein: CASRPRDRVTEAFF.

This clonotype occurred many times. This chain joins TRBV6-5 and TRBJ1-5; D may be TRBD1 (6 bases). Germline-derived CDR1 and CDR2 are MNHEY and SVGAGI. The germline V and J ends were trimmed by 6 bases and 3 bases, with 18 bases remaining between them. This CDR3 comprises 16 residues. The CDR3 DNA sequence: TGTGCCAGCAGGTCCCTGAGGGGGGCCACCAATCAGCCCCAGCATTTT. As protein: CASRSLRGATNQPQHF.

This clonotype has just a few counts. The chain recombines TRBV5-1 with TRBJ2-3; D possibly matches TRBD1 or TRBD2 (7 bases each). The germline V gene encodes CDR1 SGHRS and CDR2 YFSETQ. The length of the CDR3 is 15 residues. V dropped 0 bases and J dropped 6 bases, with 14 bases sitting between them. The DNA for the CDR3 is TGCGCCAGCAGCTTGGAAGGCAGGGGGGGGGATACGCAGTATTTT. Protein product: CASSLEGRGGDTQYF.

There are many counts of this clonotype. This chain connects TRBV7-2 to TRBJ2-2; possibly TRBD1 for D (6 bases). This CDR3 spans 14 amino acids. Germline values: CDR1 SGHTA, CDR2 FQGNSA. Trimming removed 4 bases at V and 1 base at J, with 7 bases between. Here the CDR3 DNA reads TGTGCCAGCAGCTCGGGACAGAACACCGGGGAGCTGTTTTTT. It is translated as CASSSGQNTGELFF.

Regarding this clonotype: An end of the junction does not agree with germline; a read error may underlie this. This chain connects TRBV5-1 to TRBJ2-4; D possibly corresponds to TRBD2 (5 bases). From germline, CDR1 is SGHRS and CDR2 YFSETQ. The CDR3 spans 16 residues. For the CDR3, the DNA is TGCGCCAGCAGCCCAGTAGGCGGTCTAGCCAAAAACACTCAGTACTTC. Translated: CASSPVGGLAKNTQYF.

There are a few counts of this clonotype. The chain combines TRBV10-3 with TRBJ2-5, with 12 bases identical to TRBD2. This CDR3 comprises 16 residues. Germline lookup yields CDR1 ENHRY and CDR2 SYGVKD. V gave up 2 bases and J gave up 3 bases; unmatched junction bases: 4. For the CDR3, the DNA is TGTGCCATCAGTGAGGCGCGGACTAGCGGGAAAGAGACCCAGTACTTC. Translation: CAISEARTSGKETQYF.

In this sample, this clonotype turned up many times. The chain combines TRBV9 with TRBJ1-4, with 8 bases aligning to TRBD1. V was pared by 4 bases and J by 5 bases, with 7 bases of the junction left unmatched. The CDR3 sequence is 15 residues long. The germline gives CDR1 SGDLS, CDR2 YYNGEE. The CDR3, as DNA: TGTGCCAGCAGCTTTCAGGGGGCTCACAATGAAAAACTGTTTTTT. This sequence encodes CASSFQGAHNEKLFF. Variable domain in full (rest from reference TRBV9 and TRBJ1-4): DSGVTQTPKHLITATGQRVTLRCSPRSGDLSVYWYQQSLDQGLQFLIQYYNGEERAKGNILERFSAQQFPDLHSELNLSSLELGDSALYFCASSFQGAHNEKLFFGSGTQLSVL.

The chain is built from TRBV12-3 or TRBV12-4 and TRBJ2-5; TRBD2 might be the D (5 bases). The length of the CDR3 is 14 residues. Trimming pared 5 bases from V and 2 bases from J, leaving 12 bases between. The CDR3 is CASSPTRLQETQYF. In DNA, the CDR3 is TGTGCCAGCAGTCCCACTAGGCTACAAGAGACCCAGTACTTC.

V and J are TRBV10-3 and TRBJ2-3; D possibly uses TRBD1 or TRBD2 (5 bases each). CDR3 length: 14 amino acids. Germline lookup yields CDR1 ENHRY and CDR2 SYGVKD. V was clipped by 2 bases and J by 5 bases, with 11 bases between them. CDR3 nucleotide sequence: TGTGCCATCAGTGAGCGGGGCGAGGGAGATACGCAGTATTTT. Translated, it gives CAISERGEGDTQYF.

This clonotype was observed a few times. The chain couples TRBV12-3 or TRBV12-4 to TRBJ2-3; 10 bases are shared with TRBD2. CDR3 length: 16 amino acids. The ends lost 7 bases at V and 3 bases at J; junction bases unmatched: 10. The CDR3 sequence is CASKLLAGVSTDTQYF. Written as DNA, the CDR3 is TGTGCCAGCAAGCTCCTAGCGGGAGTTAGTACAGATACGCAGTATTTT.

This clonotype was seen repeatedly, ten times or more. The rearrangement uses TRBV29-1 and TRBJ2-7; D is ambiguous. Trimming removed 4 bases at V and 1 base at J, with 8 bases between. Looked up from germline, CDR1 is SQVTM and CDR2 is ANQGSEA. The CDR3 covers 12 residues. The CDR3 bases are TGCAGCGTTGTGGGCCCATCCTACGAGCAGTACTTC. This gives the protein CSVVGPSYEQYF.

The rearrangement uses TRBV4-1 and TRBJ2-7; TRBD1 matches 8 bases. The J segment lost 0 bases and the V segment lost 4 bases, leaving 8 bases of the junction unmatched. This CDR3 contains 16 residues. Looked up from germline, CDR1 is MGHRA and CDR2 is YSYEKL. In DNA form, the CDR3 reads TGCGCCAGCAGCCCGGCGGGGACAGGAAGCTCCTACGAGCAGTACGTC. Its translation is CASSPAGTGSSYEQYV.